The 23 T cell receptor beta chains presented below share a single source sample, sequenced in a study of blood T cell repertoires in COVID-19. Generated by immunoSEQ multiplex PCR, the TCRdb table keeps only in-frame clones and is missing some. The sample has 230,000 or so clones, around 90% seen once. Sequencing was carried out using peripheral blood. These receptors all come from a woman in her fifties or sixties with COVID-19, enrolled during active disease.

The chain uses TRBV19 and TRBJ1-2; 9 positions agree with TRBD1. The V gene end was trimmed by 5 bases and the J gene end by 4 bases; junction bases not matched to a gene: 14. The CDR3 length is 17 residues. Germline V gives CDR1 LNHDA, CDR2 SQIVND (reference sequence). The CDR3, as DNA: TGTGCCAGTAGTTTCACAGGGGGCACGGTTTTGGGCTATGGCTACACCTTC. Its protein product is CASSFTGGTVLGYGYTF. The full variable domain, with the rest looked up from reference TRBV19 and TRBJ1-2, is DGGITQSPKYLFRKEGQNVTLSCEQNLNHDAMYWYRQDPGQGLRLIYYSQIVNDFQKGDIAEGYSVSREKKESFPLTVTSAQKNPTAFYLCASSFTGGTVLGYGYTFGSGTRLTVV.

The chain links TRBV6-5 to TRBJ2-5; 8 bases line up with TRBD2. J was trimmed by 7 bases and V by 8 bases; bases with no gene match: 9. Germline CDR1 MNHEY, CDR2 SVGAGI. The CDR3 is made up of 13 amino acids. CDR3 coding DNA: TGTGCCAGCGCCAAAGGAGCGGGAGTGACCCAGTACTTC. It yields the protein CASAKGAGVTQYF.

The chain joins TRBV19 to TRBJ1-5; TRBD1 is a possible D gene (5 bases). CDR1 LNHDA and CDR2 SQIVND come from the germline V gene (reference sequence). The CDR3 totals 17 residues. Trimming removed 7 bases from V and 6 bases from J, with 25 bases in between. The CDR3 DNA reads TGTGCCAGTATGGAAAATCAGGGACTTGGGGTCGGTCAGCCCCAGCATTTT. Translated, it gives CASMENQGLGVGQPQHF.

This sequence joins TRBV7-8 and TRBJ1-1, with D unresolved. The length of the CDR3 is 13 residues. Trimming removed 1 base from V and 3 bases from J, with 6 bases in between. CDR1 and CDR2 from the germline V gene are SGHVS and FQNEAQ. CDR3 nucleotide sequence: TGTGCCAGCAGCTTAGAGAGGGACACTGAAGCTTTCTTT. Translation: CASSLERDTEAFF.

The chain couples TRBV2 to TRBJ1-4; TRBD1 agrees at 9 bases. There are 13 residues in the CDR3. Germline CDR1 SNHLY, CDR2 FYNNEI. Germline trimming cut 9 bases from V and 4 bases from J; bases unmatched to any gene: 3. This CDR3 reads CARNRGRNEKLFF. The CDR3 nucleotides are TGTGCCAGGAACAGGGGGCGTAATGAAAAACTGTTTTTT.

V gene TRBV14 combines with J gene TRBJ1-2; D gene unclear. V dropped 2 bases and J dropped 4 bases, with 8 bases sitting between them. The CDR3 sequence is 13 residues long. Germline CDR1 is SGHDN and CDR2 is FVKESK. The CDR3 here is CASSQLRGYGYTF. Written as DNA, the CDR3 is TGTGCCAGCAGCCAACTCAGAGGCTATGGCTACACCTTC.

This clone was picked up one time. The rearrangement uses TRBV7-2 and TRBJ1-3, with unresolved D. In germline, CDR1 is SGHTA, CDR2 FQGNSA. This CDR3 comprises 15 residues. V was pared by 0 bases and J by 0 bases, with 6 bases between. For the CDR3, the DNA is TGTGCCAGCAGCTTAGCGGGGAGCTCTGGAAACACCATATATTTT. It encodes CASSLAGSSGNTIYF.

The chain links TRBV19 to TRBJ1-1; D possibly corresponds to TRBD1 (6 bases). Looked up from germline, CDR1 is LNHDA and CDR2 is SQIVND (reference sequence). This CDR3 comprises 11 residues. V lost 2 bases and J lost 10, with 8 bases in between. The DNA for the CDR3 is TGTGCCAGTAGTATATGGACAGCAGCTTTCTTT. As protein: CASSIWTAAFF.

The rearrangement uses TRBV4-2 and TRBJ2-2, with 9 positions matching TRBD2. The CDR3 covers 16 residues. CDR1 and CDR2 (germline): LGHNA, YNFKEQ. V lost 6 bases to trimming and J lost 1 base; unmatched junction nucleotides: 6. CDR3 amino acids: CASRIAGDLNTGELFF. In DNA form, the CDR3 reads TGTGCCAGCAGGATAGCGGGGGACCTGAACACCGGGGAGCTGTTTTTT.

The chain uses TRBV4-2 and TRBJ1-5, with D possibly matching TRBD1 (6 bases). The V end was cut by 1 base, the J end by 2 bases, with 12 bases between. Germline values: CDR1 LGHNA, CDR2 YNFKEQ. CDR3 length: 16 amino acids. The CDR3 loop reads CASSQGRAGGNQPQHF. CDR3 in DNA: TGTGCCAGCAGCCAAGGCCGAGCAGGGGGCAATCAGCCCCAGCATTTT.

The J gene is TRBJ2-2, the V gene TRBV4-3; D is unresolved. V lost 0 bases to trimming and J lost 7 bases, with 6 bases between them. This CDR3 contains 13 residues. Germline V CDR1 and CDR2: LGHNA, YSLEER. As DNA, the CDR3 is TGCGCCAGCAGCCAAGAATTCAGCGGGGAGCTGTTTTTT. It is translated as CASSQEFSGELFF.

The V call is TRBV4-3, the J call TRBJ2-4, with D perhaps matching TRBD2 (6 bases). This CDR3 region has 13 residues. Trimming shortened V by 0 bases and J by 15 bases, and 15 bases separated the two germline ends. The germline CDR1 and CDR2 sequences are LGHNA and YSLEER. CDR3 in DNA: TGCGCCAGCAGCCAAGAGCAGGGAGGAAGTCCGTACTTC. This codes for CASSQEQGGSPYF.

The gene calls are TRBV6-5 and TRBJ2-5, with 12 bases lining up with TRBD2. Germline V gives CDR1 MNHEY, CDR2 SVGAGI. V gave up 4 bases and J gave up 5 bases; unmatched junction bases: 8. This CDR3 comprises 16 residues. The chain's CDR3 is CASSSTSGGPGETQYF. CDR3 nucleotide sequence: TGTGCCAGCAGTTCGACTAGCGGGGGACCCGGGGAGACCCAGTACTTC.

This clone was seen just once. V usage is TRBV7-2 and J usage is TRBJ2-7; D remains unclear. Germline V gene data show CDR1 as SGHTA and CDR2 as FQGNSA. CDR3 size: 14 residues. Trimming stripped 3 bases from V and 2 bases from J, with 11 bases between. CDR3: CASSLGRNTYEQYF. The CDR3 DNA is TGTGCCAGCAGCTTGGGCAGAAACACCTACGAGCAGTACTTC.

The chain has TRBV7-3 and TRBJ2-5; perhaps TRBD2 as D (6 bases). The V gene's germline CDR1 is SGHTA and CDR2 FQGTGA. The CDR3 is made up of 14 amino acids. V was shortened by 2 bases and J by 5 bases, with 12 bases between the two germline ends. CDR3 coding DNA: TGTGCCAGCAGCTTATTGGCGGGGACCGAGACCCAGTACTTC. Translated: CASSLLAGTETQYF.

V is TRBV7-3 and J is TRBJ1-5; 7 positions match TRBD1. V was pared by 5 bases and J by 0 bases, with 10 bases of the junction left unmatched. Germline values: CDR1 SGHTA, CDR2 FQGTGA. The CDR3 covers 17 residues. CDR3 sequence reads: CASSPTGRLISNQPQHF. As DNA, the CDR3 is TGTGCCAGCAGCCCGACAGGGAGGCTTATTAGCAATCAGCCCCAGCATTTT.

The chain combines TRBV11-2 with TRBJ1-2, with no clear D. CDR1 SGHAT and CDR2 FQNNGV come from the germline V gene. The V end was cut by 2 bases, the J end by 3 bases, with 10 bases between. The CDR3 consists of 14 residues. CDR3 sequence: CASSLRGLDYGYTF. The CDR3 region has the DNA TGTGCCAGCAGCTTACGGGGTCTTGACTATGGCTACACCTTC.

The V gene is TRBV9, the J gene TRBJ2-7; D is perhaps TRBD1 (6 bases). Deletions cut 1 base from V and 5 bases from J, with 13 bases between. The CDR3 extends over 14 amino acids. Looked up from germline, CDR1 is SGDLS and CDR2 is YYNGEE. DNA of the CDR3: TGTGCCAGCAGCGTAATGGGGGCTGGAGACGAGCAGTACTTC. It yields the protein CASSVMGAGDEQYF.

This chain links TRBV7-2 with TRBJ2-2, with a possible D match to TRBD1 (5 bases). This CDR3 contains 17 residues. Trimming took 5 bases from V and 2 from J, leaving 18 bases between them. Germline lookup yields CDR1 SGHTA and CDR2 FQGNSA. For the CDR3, the DNA is TGTGCCAGCAGCCGCCGCTTGCTAGGGGTAAACACCGGGGAGCTGTTTTTT. Protein: CASSRRLLGVNTGELFF.

The rearrangement links TRBV5-8 to TRBJ1-3, with a weak D call TRBD1 (6 bases). The V end was cut by 3 bases, the J end by 2 bases, with 15 bases between. The CDR3 is made up of 16 amino acids. The germline gives CDR1 SGHTS, CDR2 YDEGEE. CDR3 protein: CASSWGRGITGNTIYF. The CDR3 nucleotides are TGTGCCAGCAGCTGGGGAAGGGGGATAACTGGAAACACCATATATTTT.

This clone was seen only once. Distinct nucleotide sequences in the sample also encode this CDR3. The chain joins TRBV7-3 to TRBJ1-1; 11 bases agree with TRBD1. The ends lost 5 bases at V and 5 bases at J; junction bases unmatched: 4. Per the germline V gene, CDR1 is SGHTA and CDR2 is FQGTGA. CDR3 length equals 14 residues. The CDR3 DNA reads TGTGCCAGCAGCCCCGGGACAGGGGGTACTGAAGCTTTCTTT. Translated: CASSPGTGGTEAFF.

V usage is TRBV7-2 and J usage is TRBJ2-7; 11 bases align to TRBD2. Trimming cost V 9 bases and J 4 bases; bases outside gene matches: 5. The germline CDR1 and CDR2 sequences are SGHTA and FQGNSA. This CDR3 is 13 amino acids long. CDR3 residues: CASRLAGHYEQYF. As DNA, the CDR3 is TGTGCCAGTCGACTAGCGGGGCATTACGAGCAGTACTTC.

This chain connects TRBV19 to TRBJ1-5, with D possibly being TRBD1 (6 bases). The CDR3 is 15 amino acids. Per germline, CDR1 LNHDA and CDR2 SQIVND (reference sequence). The ends were cut back, 3 bases at V and 9 bases at J, with 18 bases in the middle. The CDR3 here is CASSMAGTPVVPQHF. The CDR3 bases are TGTGCCAGTAGTATGGCCGGGACACCGGTGGTGCCCCAGCATTTT.